The T cell receptor beta chain described here comes from a study of Ad26.COV2.S vaccination and SARS-CoV-2 variants. The overall study: Donor was one of the participants in the Ad26.COV2.S arm of the COV1001 trial.

Indicated treatment: 19 received Ad26.COV2.S at low or high dose, single or two shots; roughly 5 received placebo; per-sample allocation not given. Collection of samples fell on day 63 after the first vaccine or placebo injection. The sample came from a Boston adult aged 18-55 years. The study used a vaccine consisting of an Ad26 vector that expressed Wuhan-strain SARS-CoV-2 spike. Findings and limits, study-wide: Analytic work on TCR breadth and depth might have understated the full extent of total T cell responses.

CDR1 and CDR2 (germline): ENHRY, SYGVKD. The CDR3 has 13 residues. The V gene lost 4 bases and the J gene lost 2 bases, with 6 bases spanning the gap. About this clone: What it binds is not known.

Some clones are missing from TCRdb's copy, which holds only in-frame ones; the method was immunoSEQ multiplex PCR. The sample lists around 400,000 clones; around 90% were seen once. This sample comprised peripheral blood, obtained in a trial of Ad26.COV2.S vaccine versus placebo. The receptor comes from a person aged 18-60 years who received the Ad26.COV2.S COVID-19 vaccine or a placebo. The chain carries TRBV10-3 and TRBJ1-3; D not certain. CDR3 amino acids: CAISGQTGNTIYF. Here the CDR3 DNA reads TGTGCCATCAGTGGGCAAACTGGAAACACCATATATTTT.